This TCR beta chain derives from a study of blood T cell repertoires in COVID-19. Across the study: Samples came from the United States, Italy and Spain, spanning acute and convalescent COVID-19. T cells, B-cell-depleted T cells, or PBMCs provided the cDNA or gDNA that served as material.

Patients of the Seattle cohort, enrolled during active infection, were followed longitudinally. The authors' processing: Estimation of nucleated cell counts relied on the amplification of reference gene primers. Data came from immunoSEQ multiplex PCR; TCRdb stores just in-frame clones and leaves some out. V and J calls and clone size come straight from that table; D and trimming were deduced from the DNA. The profile shows more than 200,000 clones, around 86% of them singletons. The CDR3 loop spans 15 amino acids. The chain links TRBV7-5 to TRBJ2-3; TRBD2 is the table's D call and was not checked against the DNA. TRBV7-5 counts as a pseudogene. The sequenced material came from peripheral blood. This sequence was found in a woman of 80 years or more with COVID-19, enrolled during active disease. Here the CDR3 DNA reads TGTGCCAGAAGCTTTAGCGGGAGCGCCCAAGATACGCAGTATTTT. Its protein product is CARSFSGSAQDTQYF.